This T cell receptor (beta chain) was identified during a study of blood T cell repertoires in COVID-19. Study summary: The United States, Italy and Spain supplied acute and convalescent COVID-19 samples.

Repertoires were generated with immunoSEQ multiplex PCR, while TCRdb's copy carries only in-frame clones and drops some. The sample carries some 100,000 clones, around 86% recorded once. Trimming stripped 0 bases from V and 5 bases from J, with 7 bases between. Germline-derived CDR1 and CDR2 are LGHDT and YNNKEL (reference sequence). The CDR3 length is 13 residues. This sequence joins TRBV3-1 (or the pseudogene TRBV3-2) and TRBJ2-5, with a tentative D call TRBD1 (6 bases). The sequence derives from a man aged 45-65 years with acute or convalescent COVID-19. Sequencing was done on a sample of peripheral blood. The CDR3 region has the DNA TGTGCCAGCAGCCAAGATGGGGGCGAGACCCAGTACTTC. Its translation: CASSQDGGETQYF.